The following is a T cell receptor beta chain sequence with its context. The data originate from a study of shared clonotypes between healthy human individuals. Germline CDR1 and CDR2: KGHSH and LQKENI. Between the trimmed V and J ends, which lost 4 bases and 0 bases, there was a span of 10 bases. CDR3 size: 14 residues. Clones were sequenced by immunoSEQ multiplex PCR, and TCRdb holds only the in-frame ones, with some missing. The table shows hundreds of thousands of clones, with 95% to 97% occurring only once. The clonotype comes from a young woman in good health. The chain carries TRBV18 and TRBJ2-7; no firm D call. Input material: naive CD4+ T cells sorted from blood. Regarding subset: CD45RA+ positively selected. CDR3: CASSLGKNSYEQYF. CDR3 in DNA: TGTGCCAGCTCACTAGGGAAGAACTCCTACGAGCAGTACTTC.